The rows below give T cell receptor beta chains drawn from one sample of a study of OX40 agonist ivuxolimab in advanced cancers. The table came from immunoSEQ multiplex PCR; TCRdb's copy has only in-frame clones and leaves some out. In the table there are under 95,000 clones, approximately 88% of which are singletons. Sequencing used CD4+ or CD8+ T cells sorted from blood, obtained in a trial of the OX40 agonist ivuxolimab. The origin of the receptors is an adult with an advanced solid tumor such as melanoma, head and neck, liver or kidney cancer. CDR3s include the opening cysteine and the closing phenylalanine or tryptophan. Fields, in order: CDR3 protein, CDR3 DNA, D gene, J gene, clone size, V gene. The D gene is left open where the match is weak. Size tells how often a clone was seen (once, few, many) or the class of an expanded clone, and some rows leave it out.

CDR3 protein: CASSFQTENTGELFF; CDR3 DNA: TGCGCCAGCAGCTTTCAGACAGAAAACACCGGGGAGCTGTTTTTT; D gene: .; J gene: TRBJ2-2; clone size: .; V gene: TRBV4-1
CDR3 protein: CASSFGGSSYNEQFF; CDR3 DNA: TGTGCCAGCAGTTTCGGTGGCAGCTCCTACAATGAGCAGTTCTTC; D gene: .; J gene: TRBJ2-1; clone size: .; V gene: TRBV27
CDR3 protein: CASSQGLSDTGTTNTEAFF; CDR3 DNA: TGCGCCAGCAGCCAAGGTCTTTCCGATACCGGGACAACGAACACTGAAGCTTTCTTT; D gene: .; J gene: TRBJ1-1; clone size: once; V gene: TRBV4-1
CDR3 protein: CASSLEGQQSYTF; CDR3 DNA: TGTGCCAGCAGCTTGGAAGGACAGCAGAGCTACACCTTC; D gene: .; J gene: TRBJ1-2; clone size: .; V gene: TRBV5-6
CDR3 protein: CASSQVGSGEAATGELFF; CDR3 DNA: TGCGCCAGCAGCCAAGTAGGTTCCGGGGAAGCTGCCACCGGGGAGCTGTTTTTT; D gene: .; J gene: TRBJ2-2; clone size: .; V gene: TRBV4-3
CDR3 protein: CASSEHRADTQYF; CDR3 DNA: TGTGCCAGCAGTGAACACCGGGCAGATACGCAGTATTTT; D gene: .; J gene: TRBJ2-3; clone size: .; V gene: TRBV2
CDR3 protein: CASSQPTMTTGELFF; CDR3 DNA: TGCGCCAGCAGCCAACCCACAATGACCACCGGGGAGCTGTTTTTT; D gene: .; J gene: TRBJ2-2; clone size: .; V gene: TRBV4-1
CDR3 protein: CASSLAGRYQPQHF; CDR3 DNA: TGTGCCAGCAGCTTGGCAGGGAGGTATCAGCCCCAGCATTTT; D gene: .; J gene: TRBJ1-5; clone size: .; V gene: TRBV5-6
CDR3 protein: CASSLFGEAETQYF; CDR3 DNA: TGTGCCAGCAGCTTATTCGGGGAAGCAGAGACCCAGTACTTC; D gene: .; J gene: TRBJ2-5; clone size: .; V gene: TRBV7-2
CDR3 protein: CASSQSHGAYNSPLHF; CDR3 DNA: TGCGCCAGCAGCCAAAGTCATGGGGCATATAATTCACCCCTCCACTTT; D gene: .; J gene: TRBJ1-6; clone size: .; V gene: TRBV4-3
CDR3 protein: CASSLNPSTASYGYTF; CDR3 DNA: TGTGCCAGCAGCCTGAACCCCTCAACAGCCAGCTATGGCTACACCTTC; D gene: .; J gene: TRBJ1-2; clone size: .; V gene: TRBV7-3
CDR3 protein: CASSIDGGTGNQPQHF; CDR3 DNA: TGTGCCAGTAGTATAGATGGAGGGACAGGCAATCAGCCCCAGCATTTT; D gene: TRBD1; J gene: TRBJ1-5; clone size: .; V gene: TRBV19
CDR3 protein: CASSLERGHEQYF; CDR3 DNA: TGTGCCAGCAGCTTAGAGAGGGGCCACGAGCAGTACTTC; D gene: .; J gene: TRBJ2-7; clone size: once; V gene: TRBV11-2
CDR3 protein: CASSLVHISYEQYF; CDR3 DNA: TGTGCCAGCAGCTTAGTCCATATCTCCTACGAGCAGTACTTC; D gene: .; J gene: TRBJ2-7; clone size: .; V gene: TRBV7-2
CDR3 protein: CAWGDTRAFF; CDR3 DNA: TGTGCCTGGGGGGATACTAGAGCTTTCTTT; D gene: .; J gene: TRBJ1-1; clone size: few; V gene: TRBV30
CDR3 protein: CASNIELGTDTQYF; CDR3 DNA: TGTGCCAGCAATATCGAGCTAGGCACAGATACGCAGTATTTT; D gene: .; J gene: TRBJ2-3; clone size: .; V gene: TRBV6-1
CDR3 protein: CAWSFGGFGNQPQHF; CDR3 DNA: TGTGCCTGGAGTTTTGGAGGCTTCGGGAATCAGCCCCAGCATTTT; D gene: .; J gene: TRBJ1-5; clone size: once; V gene: TRBV30
CDR3 protein: CASSLGRGGGQSIGGYTF; CDR3 DNA: TGTGCCAGCAGCTTAGGTCGCGGTGGAGGACAGTCCATCGGGGGCTACACCTTC; D gene: .; J gene: TRBJ1-2; clone size: .; V gene: TRBV13
CDR3 protein: CSAQHQYEQYF; CDR3 DNA: TGCAGTGCCCAACACCAATACGAGCAGTACTTC; D gene: .; J gene: TRBJ2-7; clone size: .; V gene: TRBV20-1
CDR3 protein: CASSDRRSTAEAFF; CDR3 DNA: TGTGCCAGCTCCGACAGACGTAGCACTGCTGAAGCTTTCTTT; D gene: .; J gene: TRBJ1-1; clone size: .; V gene: TRBV27
CDR3 protein: CASSHYRENTGELFF; CDR3 DNA: TGTGCCAGCAGCCACTACAGGGAGAACACCGGGGAGCTGTTTTTT; D gene: .; J gene: TRBJ2-2; clone size: .; V gene: TRBV7-9
CDR3 protein: CASSKGRGDLAKNIQYF; CDR3 DNA: TGTGCCAGCAGCAAAGGGCGGGGGGATCTAGCCAAAAACATTCAGTACTTC; D gene: .; J gene: TRBJ2-4; clone size: .; V gene: TRBV21-1
CDR3 protein: CAISEGYQPQHF; CDR3 DNA: TGTGCCATCAGTGAGGGCTATCAGCCCCAGCATTTT; D gene: .; J gene: TRBJ1-5; clone size: once; V gene: TRBV10-3
CDR3 protein: CASSTVNQPQHF; CDR3 DNA: TGTGCCAGCAGCACGGTTAATCAGCCCCAGCATTTT; D gene: .; J gene: TRBJ1-5; clone size: few; V gene: TRBV7-9
CDR3 protein: CAKAVVLSSNTGELFF; CDR3 DNA: TGTGCCAAAGCGGTCGTCCTATCTTCGAACACCGGGGAGCTGTTTTTT; D gene: .; J gene: TRBJ2-2; clone size: .; V gene: TRBV28
CDR3 protein: CASSYAGLNSPLHF; CDR3 DNA: TGTGCCAGCAGTTACGCCGGGCTGAATTCACCCCTCCACTTT; D gene: .; J gene: TRBJ1-6; clone size: .; V gene: TRBV6-6
CDR3 protein: CASSPPPTGGNTIYF; CDR3 DNA: TGTGCCAGCAGCCCCCCACCGACAGGTGGAAACACCATATATTTT; D gene: .; J gene: TRBJ1-3; clone size: .; V gene: TRBV28
CDR3 protein: CASSLEGREQYF; CDR3 DNA: TGTGCCAGCAGCTTAGAAGGGAGGGAGCAGTACTTC; D gene: .; J gene: TRBJ2-7; clone size: medium-sized; V gene: TRBV7-9
CDR3 protein: CASSVDIQRGGYTF; CDR3 DNA: TGTGCCAGCAGCGTAGACATACAGAGGGGCGGCTACACCTTC; D gene: .; J gene: TRBJ1-2; clone size: .; V gene: TRBV9
CDR3 protein: CASSLPGQPQHF; CDR3 DNA: TGTGCCAGCAGCTTGCCGGGGCAGCCCCAGCATTTT; D gene: .; J gene: TRBJ1-5; clone size: .; V gene: TRBV5-4
CDR3 protein: CASSRQGNYGYTF; CDR3 DNA: TGTGCCAGTAGTAGACAGGGTAACTATGGCTACACCTTC; D gene: TRBD1; J gene: TRBJ1-2; clone size: .; V gene: TRBV19
CDR3 protein: CASEWDTNTEAFF; CDR3 DNA: TGTGCCAGCGAGTGGGACACGAACACTGAAGCTTTCTTT; D gene: .; J gene: TRBJ1-1; clone size: .; V gene: TRBV7-9
CDR3 protein: CSVMKGNYGYTF; CDR3 DNA: TGCAGCGTTATGAAGGGGAACTATGGCTACACCTTC; D gene: .; J gene: TRBJ1-2; clone size: .; V gene: TRBV29-1
CDR3 protein: CASSLAGGTISEQFF; CDR3 DNA: TGTGCCAGCAGCTTAGCGGGCGGGACCATTTCGGAGCAGTTCTTC; D gene: .; J gene: TRBJ2-1; clone size: .; V gene: TRBV7-9
CDR3 protein: CASSRPAGAPTDTQYF; CDR3 DNA: TGTGCCAGCAGCCGCCCTGCGGGGGCCCCCACAGATACGCAGTATTTT; D gene: .; J gene: TRBJ2-3; clone size: .; V gene: TRBV4-2
CDR3 protein: CASSPGRTQETQYF; CDR3 DNA: TGTGCCAGCTCACCGGGGCGGACCCAAGAGACCCAGTACTTC; D gene: .; J gene: TRBJ2-5; clone size: .; V gene: TRBV18
CDR3 protein: CASSVGLAGAHNEQFF; CDR3 DNA: TGTGCCAGCAGCGTAGGTCTAGCGGGGGCCCACAATGAGCAGTTCTTC; D gene: TRBD2; J gene: TRBJ2-1; clone size: .; V gene: TRBV9